This is a list of T cell receptor beta chains from one sample in a study of CD8+CD57+ T cells in acquired aplastic anemia. TCRdb used MiXCR to reprocess the reads, holding one entry per CDR3 protein. The sample contains about 290,000 distinct CDR3 sequences, roughly 59% of which appear only once. Sequencing was done on a sample of sorted CD4+, CD8+, or CD8+CD57+ T cells (not recorded which) from PBMCs. The receptors shown here come from a human donor with aplastic anemia. Both conserved end residues are part of each CDR3. A D gene is named only where the DNA matches it firmly. Expanded clones get a size class; other rows say once, few or many, or leave the size out.

length	size	D	V	J	CDR3	DNA
12	many	-	TRBV2	TRBJ2-7	CASRGGSYEQYF	TGTGCCAGCAGGGGGGGATCCTACGAGCAGTACTTC
14	-	-	TRBV6-6	TRBJ2-7	CATSDRDSPYEQYF	TGTGCCACCAGTGACCGGGACTCTCCTTACGAGCAGTACTTC
11	-	-	TRBV29-1	TRBJ1-2	CSEGRPQTYTF	TGCAGCGAGGGACGCCCCCAGACCTACACCTTC
15	-	TRBD2	TRBV12-3/TRBV12-4	TRBJ2-3	CASRRAGGNTDTQYF	TGTGCCAGCAGAAGAGCGGGGGGTAACACAGATACGCAGTATTTT
15	-	-	TRBV24-1	TRBJ1-2	CATSDPGGTDYGYTF	TGTGCCACCAGTGATCCAGGCGGGACCGACTATGGCTACACCTTC
16	-	TRBD2	TRBV7-2	TRBJ2-6	CASSSGLAGGLNVLTF	TGTGCCAGCAGCTCCGGACTAGCGGGGGGTCTCAACGTCCTGACTTTC
15	-	TRBD2	TRBV29-1	TRBJ2-1	CSVGPPHLAGTEQFF	TGCAGCGTTGGCCCTCCCCATCTAGCGGGAACTGAGCAGTTCTTC
14	many	-	TRBV5-6	TRBJ2-2	CASSFRLALGELFF	TGTGCCAGCAGTTTCCGGTTAGCGTTAGGGGAGCTGTTTTTT
13	many	-	TRBV27	TRBJ1-5	CASMAGGNQPQHF	TGTGCCAGCATGGCAGGTGGCAATCAGCCCCAGCATTTT
18	-	TRBD2	TRBV7-9	TRBJ2-3	CASSPIGREGVPTDTQYF	TGTGCCAGCAGCCCTATAGGGCGGGAGGGCGTGCCCACAGATACGCAGTATTTT
18	-	-	TRBV7-6	TRBJ2-7	CASSLAPPQPDSSYEQYF	TGTGCCAGCAGCTTAGCGCCGCCCCAACCGGACAGCTCCTACGAGCAGTACTTC
14	-	-	TRBV9	TRBJ2-7	CASSPWGSSYEQYF	TGTGCCAGCAGCCCCTGGGGGAGTTCCTACGAGCAGTACTTC
16	-	-	TRBV5-8	TRBJ1-4	CASSLRGTPPGGKLFF	TGTGCCAGCAGCTTGCGAGGGACCCCCCCCGGCGGAAAACTGTTTTTT
12	-	-	TRBV20-1	TRBJ1-5	CSARDSNQPQHF	TGCAGTGCGAGGGATAGCAATCAGCCCCAGCATTTC